This T cell receptor beta chain appears in the sequencing data of a study of blood T cell repertoires in COVID-19. About the research overall: Whether acute or convalescent, the COVID-19 samples came from the United States, Italy and Spain. T cells, B-cell-depleted T cells, or PBMCs provided the cDNA or gDNA that served as material.

This clone was counted a single time. Original handling: Cell counts per sample came from amplifying reference gene primers. Data came from immunoSEQ multiplex PCR; TCRdb stores just in-frame clones and leaves some out. Clone size and the V and J calls come from that table; the DNA yielded D and trimming. Of roughly 100,000 clones listed, approximately 84% are singletons. After removal of 6 bases from V and 4 bases from J, the junction contained 1 base not matched to a gene. There are 13 residues in the CDR3. The germline CDR1 and CDR2 sequences are SEHNR and FQNEAQ (reference sequence). The specimen was peripheral blood. J is TRBJ1-2 and V is TRBV7-9, with 11 bases identical to TRBD1. The sequence was collected from a man aged 40-49 years with active or convalescent COVID-19. The CDR3 DNA sequence: TGTGCCAGCAGGGGGACAGGGGGCTATGGCTACACCTTC. It translates to CASRGTGGYGYTF.